Shown below are 14 T cell receptor beta chains from a single sample sequenced in a study of T cell repertoires in cytomegalovirus infection. TCRdb fed the reads into MiXCR, producing one record per CDR3 protein. The data contain about 300,000 distinct CDR3 sequences, about 9.1% of them singletons. The sequenced sample was PBMCs. These receptors were obtained from a human donor in good health (CMV status not recorded). Some clones in this sample may be carry-over from other donors' samples.

At least ten counts were recorded for this clonotype. This chain joins TRBV12-3 or TRBV12-4 and TRBJ2-1; 9 nucleotides line up with TRBD1. CDR3 size: 15 residues. Trimming at V came to 6 bases and at J to 5 bases, leaving 8 bases not matched to a gene. CDR3 sequence reads: CASRETGGFHNEQFF. CDR3 DNA sequence: TGTGCCAGCAGAGAAACAGGGGGCTTCCACAATGAGCAGTTCTTC.

The sample holds many counts of this clonotype. The rearrangement joins TRBV5-1 to TRBJ2-5; TRBD2 matches at 8 bases. V shed 7 bases and J 5 bases; nucleotides not matched to a gene: 13. The CDR3 is 15 residues long. CDR1 and CDR2 from the germline V gene are SGHRS and YFSETQ. DNA for the CDR3: TGCGCCAGCGGTCCTCGGGGGGGAAGGACGGAGACCCAGTACTTC. It encodes CASGPRGGRTETQYF.

This clonotype came up a few times. The chain links TRBV18 to TRBJ2-1; 7 positions match TRBD1. CDR1 and CDR2 from the germline V gene are KGHSH and LQKENI. V gave up 1 base and J gave up 6 bases; unmatched junction bases: 6. The CDR3 is 15 residues long. The DNA of the CDR3 is TGTGCCAGCTCACCACTACCGGACAGGCCCAATGAGCAGTTCTTC. Its translation is CASSPLPDRPNEQFF.

This clonotype was detected ten times or more. This sequence joins TRBV20-1 and TRBJ2-7; D is undetermined. V was trimmed by 1 base and J by 7 bases, leaving 11 bases between them. CDR1 is DFQATT and CDR2 is SNEGSKA in the germline V gene (reference sequence). The CDR3 loop spans 12 amino acids. The CDR3 loop reads CSARAPPGEQYV. CDR3 DNA: TGCAGTGCTAGAGCCCCGCCGGGTGAGCAGTACGTC.

The V and J genes are TRBV20-1 and TRBJ2-7, with 11 bases lining up with TRBD2. With V trimmed by 5 bases and J by 7 bases, 10 bases remained unmatched. Per germline, CDR1 DFQATT and CDR2 SNEGSKA (reference sequence). This CDR3 spans 14 amino acids. The CDR3 is CSAVSGGGTGEQYF. The DNA for the CDR3 is TGCAGTGCTGTTAGCGGGGGGGGGACAGGTGAGCAGTACTTC.

This clonotype was observed a handful of times. This chain's CDR3 is CSARLPGKQFF. CDR3 DNA: TGCAGTGCTAGGTTGCCGGGCAAGCAGTTCTTC. This chain uses TRBV20-1 with TRBJ2-1; no clear D gene. The germline CDR1 and CDR2 sequences are DFQATT and SNEGSKA (reference sequence). V was clipped by 3 bases and J by 11 bases, with 11 bases between them. The CDR3 length is 11 residues.

This clonotype has ten or more counts. This sequence joins TRBV29-1 and TRBJ2-3; no reliable D call. Germline CDR1 reads SQVTM; CDR2 reads ANQGSEA. This CDR3 has 14 residues. The CDR3: CRDSRDIIGDTQYF. The CDR3 DNA sequence: TGCAGAGATTCTAGAGACATAATTGGAGATACGCAGTATTTT.

This clonotype came up a few times. The CDR3 sequence: CASSMGRGSIGEQFF. CDR3 bases: TGTGCCAGTAGTATGGGACGGGGGAGTATTGGTGAGCAGTTCTTC. The chain carries TRBV19 and TRBJ2-1; tentatively, D is TRBD2 (6 bases). This CDR3 contains 15 residues. CDR1 is LNHDA, CDR2 SQIVND, per germline (reference sequence). The V gene lost 3 bases and the J gene lost 9 bases, with 18 bases spanning the gap.

This clonotype has a count of ten or more. J is TRBJ1-1 and V is TRBV11-3; weak D call: TRBD1 (6 bases). V shed 6 bases and J shed 0 bases, with 11 bases lying between them. CDR1 is SGHNT, CDR2 YENEEA, per germline. The length of the CDR3 is 14 residues. The CDR3 loop reads CASRKGGMNTEAFF. CDR3 sequence (DNA): TGTGCCAGCAGGAAGGGGGGGATGAACACTGAAGCTTTCTTT.

This clonotype was detected ten times or more. The J gene is TRBJ1-3, the V gene TRBV6-5; 8 bases agree with TRBD1. Germline trimming cut 5 bases from V and 7 bases from J; bases unmatched to any gene: 7. The germline CDR1 and CDR2 sequences are MNHEY and SVGAGI. This CDR3 is 14 amino acids long. The CDR3 DNA follows: TGTGCCAGCAGTCAGACAGGGGTTTCGAACACCATATATTTT. This translates into CASSQTGVSNTIYF.

Comment on this clonotype: A read error may be the cause here, since a much bigger clone is one base away. This chain links TRBV29-1 with TRBJ1-2; 8 nucleotides match TRBD1. The CDR3 loop spans 13 amino acids. Germline CDR1 is SQVTM and CDR2 is ANQGSEA. After removal of 1 base from V and 4 bases from J, the junction contained 2 bases not matched to a gene. CDR3 loop: CSVEGTGGYGYTF. CDR3 sequence (DNA): TGCAGCGTTGAAGGAACAGGGGGCTATGGCTACACCTTC.

In its sample, this clonotype was seen many times. The chain carries TRBV6-2 or TRBV6-3 and TRBJ1-2; D is possibly TRBD1 (6 bases). The V gene lost 7 bases and the J gene lost 4 bases, with 13 bases spanning the gap. The CDR3 contains 13 residues. Looked up from germline, CDR1 is MNHEY and CDR2 is SVGEGT. CDR3 protein: CASKADRTYGYTF. CDR3 DNA: TGTGCCAGCAAGGCGGACAGAACCTATGGCTACACCTTC.

This clonotype was recorded at least ten times. The rearrangement joins TRBV10-3 to TRBJ2-6, with D perhaps assigned TRBD1 or TRBD2 (5 bases each). The CDR3 length is 13 residues. V was cut by 7 bases and J by 4 bases, with 8 bases left in between. The V gene's germline CDR1 is ENHRY and CDR2 SYGVKD. In DNA form, the CDR3 reads TGTGCCATCACTGGGACCGGGGCCAACGTCCTGACTTTC. Its protein is CAITGTGANVLTF.

The chain joins TRBV28 to TRBJ2-3, with 9 bases that match TRBD1. Germline-derived CDR1 and CDR2 are MDHEN and SYDVKM. Losses at the gene ends were 6 bases for V and 6 bases for J; bases not matched to a gene: 13. This CDR3 comprises 16 residues. For the CDR3, the DNA is TGTGCCAGCAGCACTCCGGGACAGGGCGCCTCGGATACGCAGTATTTT. Translating gives CASSTPGQGASDTQYF.